This TCR beta chain came from a study of Ad26.COV2.S vaccination and SARS-CoV-2 variants. Study in general: Intramuscular Ad26.COV2.S doses were given once or twice, 56 days apart. Study-wide results and caveats: The TCR-based breadth and depth measures might underestimate overall T cell responses. Participants given vaccine showed non-spike TCR breadth similar to that of placebo recipients.

CDR1 SQVTM and CDR2 ANQGSEA come from the germline V gene. This CDR3 is built from 14 residues. V was clipped by 1 base and J by 4 bases, with 13 bases between them. Comments on this clone: Its antigen remains unidentified.

The table came from immunoSEQ multiplex PCR; TCRdb's copy has only in-frame clones and leaves some out. The sample records hundreds of thousands of clones, about nine tenths being singletons. The treatment denotes: some 20 received Ad26.COV2.S at low or high dose, single or two shots; 5 received placebo; per-sample allocation not given. Sampling happened 63 days after the first vaccine or placebo injection. Adults aged 18-55 years in Boston included the donor. The receptor was isolated from a person aged 18-65 years who received the Ad26.COV2.S COVID-19 vaccine or a placebo. V is TRBV29-1 and J is TRBJ2-5, with D possibly matching TRBD2 (6 bases). The specimen comprised peripheral blood, sampled in a trial of Ad26.COV2.S vaccine versus placebo. In nucleotides, the CDR3 is TGCAGCGTTGAAGTTCGGGGGACCCGAGAGACCCAGTACTTC. This translates into CSVEVRGTRETQYF.